The 9 T cell receptor beta chains below come from one sample, sequenced in a study of identical twins. TCRdb used MiXCR to reprocess the 5' RACE reads, holding one entry per CDR3 protein. The table includes under 450,000 distinct CDR3 sequences, approximately 18% detected once. The sample consisted of naive T cells sorted from blood. The receptors originated from a man aged 50-59 years in good health.

On this clonotype itself: It may be a read error: a sequence one base away is much more abundant. V usage is TRBV23-1 and J usage is TRBJ1-5, with TRBD1 as a possible D gene (6 bases). TRBV23-1 is an ORF, and what it does is uncertain. The CDR3 is 14 amino acids. The CDR3 region has the DNA TGCGCCAGCAGTCACTTACAGGGCAATCGGCCCCAGCATTTT. Amino acids: CASSHLQGNRPQHF.

The chain combines TRBV15 with TRBJ2-1; 7 positions match TRBD2. There are 16 residues in the CDR3. Trimming removed 2 bases from V and 4 bases from J; junction bases left unmatched: 8. Germline V gene data show CDR1 as LNHNV and CDR2 as YYDKDF (reference sequence). The CDR3 bases are TGTGCCACCAGCAGAACTCTGGGGGGGGAATACAATGAGCAGTTCTTC. Protein product: CATSRTLGGEYNEQFF.

This clonotype was detected only a few times. CDR3: CASSSGTFKSSYNEQFF. The CDR3 DNA sequence: TGTGCCAGCAGCTCGGGGACTTTCAAGAGCTCCTACAATGAGCAGTTCTTC. This chain uses TRBV5-6 with TRBJ2-1; D perhaps matches TRBD2 (6 bases). The CDR3 is made up of 17 amino acids. Trimming removed 3 bases at V and 0 bases at J, with 16 bases between. CDR1 and CDR2 (germline): SGHDT, YYEEEE.

The chain joins TRBV10-3 to TRBJ1-1; no definite D call. V was shortened by 3 bases and J by 5 bases, with 13 bases between the two germline ends. In germline, CDR1 is ENHRY, CDR2 SYGVKD. The length of the CDR3 is 14 residues. The CDR3, as DNA: TGTGCCATCAGTGAAGGAGGGCGTGGGACTGAAGCTTTCTTT. This codes for CAISEGGRGTEAFF.

This clonotype has at least ten counts. The rearrangement joins TRBV6-6 to TRBJ2-7; the D gene is possibly TRBD2 (6 bases). V was trimmed by 6 bases and J by 6 bases, leaving 12 bases between them. Per germline, CDR1 MNHNY and CDR2 SVGAGI (reference sequence). The CDR3 contains 12 residues. CDR3 protein: CASSLTRSEQYF. The CDR3 region has the DNA TGTGCCAGCAGCCTGACTAGATCCGAGCAGTACTTC.

This clonotype showed up just a few times. The rearrangement links TRBV29-1 to TRBJ2-7; D may be TRBD1 (5 bases). V was pared by 3 bases and J by 6 bases, with 9 bases between. The CDR3 length is 11 residues. The V gene's germline CDR1 is SQVTM and CDR2 ANQGSEA. Written as DNA, the CDR3 is TGCAGCGTTGATGAAGGGGCCGAGCAGTACTTC. As protein: CSVDEGAEQYF.

This clonotype was detected many times. This chain joins TRBV12-3 or TRBV12-4 and TRBJ1-2; TRBD1 might be the D (5 bases). The germline V and J ends were trimmed by 3 bases and 5 bases, with 10 bases remaining between them. This CDR3 has 13 amino acids. CDR3 residues: CASSLGGSYGYTF. In DNA, the CDR3 is TGTGCCAGCAGTTTGGGGGGTTCTTATGGCTACACCTTC.

On this clonotype: Since a much larger clone is just one base distant, this may be a read error. V gene TRBV4-3 combines with J gene TRBJ2-4, with D maybe TRBD2 (5 bases). Germline CDR1 LGHNA, CDR2 YSLEER. V was pared by 2 bases and J by 1 base, with 12 bases between. CDR3 length equals 16 residues. The CDR3 DNA sequence: TGCGCCAGCAGCCAACATCTGGGCGGGGCCAAAAACATTCAGTACTTC. Translated, it gives CASSQHLGGAKNIQYF.

This clonotype was counted ten times or more. CDR3 DNA: TGCGCCAGCAGCCACCCGGGTCGGGACGTCACAGATACGCAGTATTTT. Its protein product is CASSHPGRDVTDTQYF. V is TRBV4-1 and J is TRBJ2-3, with D possibly called TRBD1 or TRBD2 (5 bases each). The CDR3 loop spans 16 amino acids. Germline lookup yields CDR1 MGHRA and CDR2 YSYEKL. Trimming pared 3 bases from V and 2 bases from J, leaving 15 bases between.